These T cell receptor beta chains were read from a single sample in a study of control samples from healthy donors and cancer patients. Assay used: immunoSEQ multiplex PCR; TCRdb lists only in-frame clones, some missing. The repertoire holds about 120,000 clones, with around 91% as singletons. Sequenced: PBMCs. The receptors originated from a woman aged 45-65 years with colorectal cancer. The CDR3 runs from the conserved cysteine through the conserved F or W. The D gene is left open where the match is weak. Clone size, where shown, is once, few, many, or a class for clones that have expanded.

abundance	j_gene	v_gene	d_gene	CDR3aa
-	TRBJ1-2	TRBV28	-	CASSHSTNYGYTF
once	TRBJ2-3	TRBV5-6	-	CASSLRGRVFYYSTDTQYF
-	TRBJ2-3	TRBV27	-	CASSYLRDKVDTDTQYF
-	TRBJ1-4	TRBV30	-	CASNPAGIGSNEKLFF
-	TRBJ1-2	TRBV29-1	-	CSVDNRGDVSGYTF
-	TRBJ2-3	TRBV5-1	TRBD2	CASSLGTSGSTDTQYF
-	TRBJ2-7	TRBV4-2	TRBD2	CASSQGTSGGMVQYF
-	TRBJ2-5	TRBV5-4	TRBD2	CASSQTSGERETQYF
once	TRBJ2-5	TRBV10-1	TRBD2	CASSESRAGGAETQYF
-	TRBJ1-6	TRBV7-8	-	CASSLGGLVALDSPLHF
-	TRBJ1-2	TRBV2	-	CASSEEGVGGYTF
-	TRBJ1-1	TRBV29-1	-	CSVQTRLTAEAFF
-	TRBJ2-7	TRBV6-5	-	CASLGYSSYEQYF
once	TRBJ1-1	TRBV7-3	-	CASSLNSGRNTEAFF
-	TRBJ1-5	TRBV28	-	CASSPGDNNQPQHF
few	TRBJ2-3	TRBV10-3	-	CATGPRDGSTDTQYF
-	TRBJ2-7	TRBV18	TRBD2	CASSPSGGFAYEQYF
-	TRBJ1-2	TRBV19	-	CASSPSGGGYTF
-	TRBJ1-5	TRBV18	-	CASSPGQLGSNQPQHF
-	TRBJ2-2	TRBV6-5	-	CASSPDYTGELFF
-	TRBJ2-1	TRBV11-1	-	CASRFSGYSYNEQFF
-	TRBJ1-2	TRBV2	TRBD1	CASSERGLSRYGYTF
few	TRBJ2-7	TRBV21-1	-	CASRPGDRTYEQYF
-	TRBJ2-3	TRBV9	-	CASSVGSGADTQYF
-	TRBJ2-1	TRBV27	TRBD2	CASSFSGGAVEQFF
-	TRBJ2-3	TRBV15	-	CATSRDGPDTQYF
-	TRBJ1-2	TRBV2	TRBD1	CASSERTGVNYGYTF
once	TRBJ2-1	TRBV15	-	CATSRDRLVSNEQFF
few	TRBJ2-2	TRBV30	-	CAWSVRTGELFF
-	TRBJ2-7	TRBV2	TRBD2	CASTRPSGTSYEQYF